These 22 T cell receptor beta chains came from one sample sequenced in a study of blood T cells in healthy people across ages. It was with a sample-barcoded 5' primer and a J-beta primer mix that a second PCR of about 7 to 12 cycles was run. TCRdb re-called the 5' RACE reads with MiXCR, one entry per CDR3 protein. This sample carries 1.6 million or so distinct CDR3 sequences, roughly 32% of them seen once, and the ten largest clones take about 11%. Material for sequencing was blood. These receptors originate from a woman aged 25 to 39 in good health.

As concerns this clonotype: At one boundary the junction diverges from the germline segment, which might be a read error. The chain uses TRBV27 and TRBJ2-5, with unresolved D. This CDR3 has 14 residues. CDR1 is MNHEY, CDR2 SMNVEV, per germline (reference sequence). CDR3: CASMKGPKEETQYF. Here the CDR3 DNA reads TGCGCCAGCATGAAGGGCCCAAAGGAGGAGACCCAGTACTTC.

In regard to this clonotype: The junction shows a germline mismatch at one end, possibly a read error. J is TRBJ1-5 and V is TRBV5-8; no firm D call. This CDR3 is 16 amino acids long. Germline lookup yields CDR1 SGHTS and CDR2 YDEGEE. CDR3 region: CTSSLGSGYSNQPQHF. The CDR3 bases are TGTACCAGCAGCTTGGGATCAGGATATAGCAATCAGCCCCAGCATTTT.

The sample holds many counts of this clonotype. For the CDR3, the DNA is TGTGCCAGCAGCCCGAGACTAGCGGCCTCCTACGAGCAGTACTTC. Translation: CASSPRLAASYEQYF. The chain uses TRBV7-9 and TRBJ2-7, with 9 nucleotides matching TRBD2. CDR1 is SEHNR and CDR2 is FQNEAQ in the germline V gene (reference sequence). CDR3 length equals 15 residues. Trimming cost V 5 bases and J 0 bases; bases outside gene matches: 5.

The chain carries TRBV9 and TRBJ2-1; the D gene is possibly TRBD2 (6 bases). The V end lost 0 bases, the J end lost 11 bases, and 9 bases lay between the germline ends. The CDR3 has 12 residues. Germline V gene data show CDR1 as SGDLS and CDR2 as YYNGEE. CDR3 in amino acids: CASSVGAGQQFF. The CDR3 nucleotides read TGTGCCAGCAGCGTAGGGGCGGGGCAGCAGTTCTTC.

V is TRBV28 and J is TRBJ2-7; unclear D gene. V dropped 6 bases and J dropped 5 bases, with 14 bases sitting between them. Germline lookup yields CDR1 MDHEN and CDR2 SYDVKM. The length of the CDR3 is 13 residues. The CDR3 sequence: CASRLRGRDEQYF. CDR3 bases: TGTGCCAGCAGGTTAAGAGGCCGGGACGAGCAGTACTTC.

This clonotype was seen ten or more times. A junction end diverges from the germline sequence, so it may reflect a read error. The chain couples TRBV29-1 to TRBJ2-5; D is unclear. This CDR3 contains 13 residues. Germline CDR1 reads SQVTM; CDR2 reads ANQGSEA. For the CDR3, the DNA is TGCAGCGTTCAAGACGCCTGGCAAGAGACCCAGTACTTC. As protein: CSVQDAWQETQYF.

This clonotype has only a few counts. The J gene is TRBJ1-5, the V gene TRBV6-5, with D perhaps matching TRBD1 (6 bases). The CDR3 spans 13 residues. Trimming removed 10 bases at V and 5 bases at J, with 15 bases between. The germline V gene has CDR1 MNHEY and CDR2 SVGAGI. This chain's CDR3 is CATSSQGHQPQHF. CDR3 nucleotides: TGTGCCACGTCGTCGCAGGGGCATCAGCCCCAGCATTTT.

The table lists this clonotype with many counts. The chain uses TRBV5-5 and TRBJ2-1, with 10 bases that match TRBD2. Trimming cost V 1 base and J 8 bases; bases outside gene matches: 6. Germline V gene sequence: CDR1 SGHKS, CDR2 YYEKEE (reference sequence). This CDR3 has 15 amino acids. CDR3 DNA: TGTGCCAGCAGCTTGCAGGCTAGCGGGAGATATGAGCAGTTCTTC. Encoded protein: CASSLQASGRYEQFF.

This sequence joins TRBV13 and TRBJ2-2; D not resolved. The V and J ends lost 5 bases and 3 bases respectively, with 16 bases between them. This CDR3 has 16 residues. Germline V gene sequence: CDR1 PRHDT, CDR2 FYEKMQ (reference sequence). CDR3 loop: CASSLQTTSYTGELFF. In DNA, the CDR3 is TGTGCCAGCAGCCTCCAAACTACCTCTTACACCGGGGAGCTGTTTTTT.

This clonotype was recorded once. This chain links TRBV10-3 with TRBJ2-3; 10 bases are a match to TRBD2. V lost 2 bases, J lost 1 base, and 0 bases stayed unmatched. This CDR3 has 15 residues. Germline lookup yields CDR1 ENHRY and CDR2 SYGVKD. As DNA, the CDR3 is TGTGCCATCAGTGAGGGGACTAGCGGCACAGATACGCAGTATTTT. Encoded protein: CAISEGTSGTDTQYF.

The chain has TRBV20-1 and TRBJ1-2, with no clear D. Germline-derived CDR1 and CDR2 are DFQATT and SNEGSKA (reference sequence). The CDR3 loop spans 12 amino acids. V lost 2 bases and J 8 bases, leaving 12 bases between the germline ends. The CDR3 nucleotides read TGCAGTGCTAGAAAGGGCATGGGAGGCTACACCTTC. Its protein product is CSARKGMGGYTF.

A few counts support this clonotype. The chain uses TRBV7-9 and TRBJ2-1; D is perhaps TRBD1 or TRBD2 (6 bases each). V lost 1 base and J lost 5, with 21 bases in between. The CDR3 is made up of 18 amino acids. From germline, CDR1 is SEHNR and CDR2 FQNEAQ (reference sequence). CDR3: CASSLVVVWGAKNNEQFF. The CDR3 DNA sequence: TGTGCCAGCAGCTTAGTGGTTGTTTGGGGGGCAAAAAACAATGAGCAGTTCTTC.

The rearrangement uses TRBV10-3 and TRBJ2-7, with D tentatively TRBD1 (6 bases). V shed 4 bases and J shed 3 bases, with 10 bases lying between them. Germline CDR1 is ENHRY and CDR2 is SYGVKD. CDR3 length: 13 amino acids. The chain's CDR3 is CAISVGQVYEQYF. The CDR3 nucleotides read TGTGCCATCAGTGTGGGACAAGTCTACGAGCAGTACTTC.

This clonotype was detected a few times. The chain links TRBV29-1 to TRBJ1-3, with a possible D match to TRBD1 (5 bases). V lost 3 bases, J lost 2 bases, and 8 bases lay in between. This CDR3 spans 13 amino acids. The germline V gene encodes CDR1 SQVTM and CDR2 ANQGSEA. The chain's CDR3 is CSVDAGAGNTIYF. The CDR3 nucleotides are TGCAGCGTTGATGCGGGGGCTGGAAACACCATATATTTT.

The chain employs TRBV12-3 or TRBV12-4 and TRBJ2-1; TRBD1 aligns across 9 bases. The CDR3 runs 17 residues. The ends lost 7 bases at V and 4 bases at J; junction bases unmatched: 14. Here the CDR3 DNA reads TGTGCCAGCACACAACTCTGGAGACAGGGGGGATACAATGAGCAGTTCTTC. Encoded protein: CASTQLWRQGGYNEQFF.

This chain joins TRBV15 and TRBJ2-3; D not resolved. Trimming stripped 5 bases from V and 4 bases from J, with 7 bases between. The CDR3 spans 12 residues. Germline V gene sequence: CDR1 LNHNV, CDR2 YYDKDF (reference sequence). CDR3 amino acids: CATSHGSDTQYF. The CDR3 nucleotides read TGTGCCACCAGCCATGGATCAGATACGCAGTATTTT. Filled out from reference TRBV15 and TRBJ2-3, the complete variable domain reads DAMVIQNPRYQVTQFGKPVTLSCSQTLNHNVMYWYQQKSSQAPKLLFHYYDKDFNNEADTPDNFQSRRPNTSFCFLDIRSPGLGDTAMYLCATSHGSDTQYFGPGTRLTVL.

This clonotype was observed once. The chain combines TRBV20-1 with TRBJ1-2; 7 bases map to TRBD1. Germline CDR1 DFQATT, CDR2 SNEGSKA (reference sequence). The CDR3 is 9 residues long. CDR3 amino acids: CRGGHGYTF. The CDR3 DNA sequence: TGCAGAGGGGGCCACGGCTACACCTTC.

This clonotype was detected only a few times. CDR3 in DNA: TGTGCCAGCAGTTACTTTAATCAGCCCCAGCATTTT. It codes for CASSYFNQPQHF. V and J are TRBV6-2 or TRBV6-3 and TRBJ1-5; D gene ambiguous. V lost 1 base and J lost 4, with 2 bases in between. Germline V gene data show CDR1 as MNHEY and CDR2 as SVGEGT. This CDR3 comprises 12 residues.

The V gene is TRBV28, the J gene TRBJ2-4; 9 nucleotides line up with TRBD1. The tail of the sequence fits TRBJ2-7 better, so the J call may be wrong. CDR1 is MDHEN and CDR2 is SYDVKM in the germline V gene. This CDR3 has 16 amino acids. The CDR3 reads CASSLTGTGIAYEQYF. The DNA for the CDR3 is TGTGCCAGCAGTCTAACCGGGACAGGGATCGCCTACGAGCAGTACTTC.

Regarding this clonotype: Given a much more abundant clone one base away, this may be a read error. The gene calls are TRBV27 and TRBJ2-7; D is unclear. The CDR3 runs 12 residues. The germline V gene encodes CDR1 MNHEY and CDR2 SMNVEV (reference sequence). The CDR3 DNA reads TGTACCAGCAGTTTACTTGGGCGCGAGCAGTACTTC. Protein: CTSSLLGREQYF.

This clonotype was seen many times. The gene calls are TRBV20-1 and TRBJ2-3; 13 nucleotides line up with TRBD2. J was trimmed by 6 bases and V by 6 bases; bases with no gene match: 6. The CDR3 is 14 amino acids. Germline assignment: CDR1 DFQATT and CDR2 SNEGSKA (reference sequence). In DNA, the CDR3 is TGCAGTGCAACTACTAGCGGGAGGGGGGATACGCAGTATTTT. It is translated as CSATTSGRGDTQYF.

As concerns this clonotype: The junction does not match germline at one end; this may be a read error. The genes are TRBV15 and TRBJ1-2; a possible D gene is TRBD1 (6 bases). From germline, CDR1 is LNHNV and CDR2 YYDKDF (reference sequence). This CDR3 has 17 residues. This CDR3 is CATSRTVVQGTNYGHTF. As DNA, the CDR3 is TGTGCCACCAGCAGAACAGTAGTACAGGGTACTAACTATGGCCACACCTTC.